Below, 19 T cell receptor beta chains from the same sample are listed, as sequenced in a study of PD-1 blockade in classical Hodgkin lymphoma. Using immunoSEQ multiplex PCR, the repertoire was profiled, and TCRdb retains in-frame clones only, with some absent. The sample has 90,000 to 140,000 clones, approximately 89% seen once. Time point in this sample: cycle 4 day 1 (C4D1), after six to seven weeks of nivolumab. All patients relapsed after autologous stem cell transplantation, and brentuximab vedotin exposure varied. The sequencing here drew on peripheral blood mononuclear cells (PBMCs), taken before the fourth cycle of nivolumab. The receptors here all came from a human donor with classical Hodgkin lymphoma.

The rearrangement joins TRBV25-1 to TRBJ1-5, with a tentative D call TRBD1 (6 bases). CDR3 length: 15 amino acids. V lost 3 bases, J lost 9 bases, and 18 bases lay in between. Looked up from germline, CDR1 is MGHDK and CDR2 is SYGVNS. Here the CDR3 DNA reads TGTGCCAGCAGTGATGGGGGGGGCCAGGCGGGGCCCCAGCATTTT. This gives the protein CASSDGGGQAGPQHF. The variable domain in full, with the rest retrieved from reference TRBV25-1 and TRBJ1-5, is EADIYQTPRYLVIGTGKKITLECSQTMGHDKMYWYQQDPGMELHLIHYSYGVNSTEKGDLSSESTVSRIRTEHFPLTLESARPSHTSQYLCASSDGGGQAGPQHFGDGTRLSIL.

The genes are TRBV7-8 and TRBJ1-2; TRBD1 matches 8 bases. Germline V gives CDR1 SGHVS, CDR2 FQNEAQ. This CDR3 is 13 amino acids long. Losses at the gene ends were 5 bases for V and 8 bases for J; bases not matched to a gene: 7. The CDR3 spells CASSHRTGLGYTF. CDR3 coding DNA: TGTGCCAGCAGCCACCGGACAGGGCTCGGCTACACCTTC. The whole variable domain, remainder taken from reference TRBV7-8 and TRBJ1-2, is GAGVSQSPRYKVAKRGQDVALRCDPISGHVSLFWYQQALGQGPEFLTYFQNEAQLDKSGLPSDRFFAERPEGSVSTLKIQRTQQEDSAVYLCASSHRTGLGYTFGSGTRLTVV.

The genes are TRBV6-5 and TRBJ2-1; a possible D gene is TRBD2 (6 bases). In germline, CDR1 is MNHEY, CDR2 SVGAGI. Trimming cost V 0 bases and J 10 bases, with 10 bases left between them. The CDR3 runs to 13 residues. CDR3 amino acids: CASSYSTAGEQFF. The CDR3 DNA follows: TGTGCCAGCAGTTACTCGACTGCGGGAGAGCAGTTCTTC.

This chain joins TRBV2 and TRBJ1-1, with TRBD1 as a possible D gene (5 bases). V was pared by 2 bases and J by 7 bases, with 11 bases between. CDR3 length: 13 amino acids. Looked up from germline, CDR1 is SNHLY and CDR2 is FYNNEI. In DNA form, the CDR3 reads TGTGCCAGCAGTGAAACCGGGGCCCTTGAAGCTTTCTTT. This translates into CASSETGALEAFF.

The chain is built from TRBV15 and TRBJ2-2; weak D call: TRBD1 (5 bases). The CDR3 has 18 amino acids. Germline V gives CDR1 LNHNV, CDR2 YYDKDF (reference sequence). V gave up 2 bases and J gave up 2 bases, with 18 bases separating them. The CDR3 region has the DNA TGTGCCACCAGCAGATCAGTCAGGGTACAGATTAACACCGGGGAGCTGTTTTTT. Translation: CATSRSVRVQINTGELFF. The whole variable domain, filled in from reference TRBV15 and TRBJ2-2, reads DAMVIQNPRYQVTQFGKPVTLSCSQTLNHNVMYWYQQKSSQAPKLLFHYYDKDFNNEADTPDNFQSRRPNTSFCFLDIRSPGLGDTAMYLCATSRSVRVQINTGELFFGEGSRLTVL.

Of note for this clone: Other nucleotide sequences in the sample specify the same CDR3. The rearrangement joins TRBV6-6 to TRBJ1-2, with D possibly matching TRBD1 (5 bases). The CDR3 totals 13 residues. The germline V gene has CDR1 MNHNY and CDR2 SVGAGI (reference sequence). V was pared by 9 bases and J by 7 bases, with 18 bases between. The CDR3 bases are TGTGCCAGTAGTCCCGACAGTTCCTCTGGCTACACCTTC. Translated: CASSPDSSSGYTF.

The gene calls are TRBV30 and TRBJ2-3, with a weak D call TRBD1 (6 bases). The ends were cut back, 4 bases at V and 4 bases at J, with 18 bases in the middle. The germline gives CDR1 GTSNPN, CDR2 SVGIG (reference sequence). CDR3 size: 15 residues. The DNA of the CDR3 is TGTGCCTGGAATCAACTGAATCCAGGGGCAGATACGCAGTATTTT. Translating it yields CAWNQLNPGADTQYF.

The chain joins TRBV19 to TRBJ2-1; 11 positions agree with TRBD2. The CDR3 loop spans 15 amino acids. CDR1 is LNHDA and CDR2 is SQIVND in the germline V gene (reference sequence). V shed 4 bases and J 9 bases; nucleotides not matched to a gene: 8. CDR3 sequence: CASSTPTSGKVEQFF. CDR3 in DNA: TGTGCCAGTAGTACCCCGACTAGCGGGAAGGTTGAGCAGTTCTTC.

The rearrangement joins TRBV28 to TRBJ1-2; tentatively, D is TRBD1 (6 bases). The CDR3 has 14 amino acids. The germline V gene encodes CDR1 MDHEN and CDR2 SYDVKM. V lost 5 bases, J lost 4 bases, and 14 bases lay in between. The CDR3 bases are TGTGCCAGCAGTCTCTGGACAGTCGGCTATGGCTACACCTTC. It codes for CASSLWTVGYGYTF.

V is TRBV27 and J is TRBJ2-7; 10 nucleotides align to TRBD2. This CDR3 contains 17 residues. CDR1 is MNHEY and CDR2 is SMNVEV in the germline V gene (reference sequence). J was trimmed by 5 bases and V by 5 bases; bases with no gene match: 15. In nucleotides, the CDR3 is TGTGCCAGCAGTCCGAATAGCGGGAGGTCGTATATCAACGAGCAGTACTTC. This translates into CASSPNSGRSYINEQYF.

The J gene is TRBJ2-1, the V gene TRBV10-3, with 7 bases lining up with TRBD2. This CDR3 spans 15 amino acids. CDR1 is ENHRY and CDR2 is SYGVKD in the germline V gene. The V and J ends lost 0 bases and 7 bases, in that order; junction bases with no gene match: 6. CDR3 residues: CAISESGGSSNEQFF. The CDR3 DNA reads TGTGCCATCAGTGAGTCAGGCGGGAGCTCGAATGAGCAGTTCTTC.

The rearrangement uses TRBV11-2 and TRBJ2-7, with 7 bases matching TRBD1. The trim removed 6 bases at V and 2 bases at J, leaving 4 bases unmatched. CDR1 is SGHAT, CDR2 FQNNGV, per germline. The CDR3 sequence is 13 residues long. The CDR3 sequence is CASRGTATYEQYF. The CDR3, as DNA: TGTGCCAGCAGGGGGACAGCTACCTACGAGCAGTACTTC.

The genes are TRBV7-2 and TRBJ2-7; 9 bases map to TRBD2. J was trimmed by 0 bases and V by 5 bases; bases with no gene match: 8. Germline CDR1 SGHTA, CDR2 FQGNSA. The CDR3 spans 16 residues. The CDR3 is CASSIVAGVSSYEQYF. CDR3 coding DNA: TGTGCCAGCAGCATAGTAGCGGGGGTGAGCTCCTACGAGCAGTACTTC.

In this sample, this clone turned up once. For the CDR3, the DNA is TGCGCCAGCAGTTCCTCCCTTACTAGCGGGAGTCTCGAGCAGTACTTC. This sequence encodes CASSSSLTSGSLEQYF. The chain employs TRBV10-2 and TRBJ2-7, with TRBD2 matching over 11 bases. Germline assignment: CDR1 WSHSY and CDR2 SAAADI. This CDR3 is built from 16 residues. With V trimmed by 5 bases and J by 6 bases, 12 bases remained unmatched.

J is TRBJ2-2 and V is TRBV19, with D unclear. The ends were cut back, 2 bases at V and 2 bases at J, with 6 bases in the middle. CDR1 LNHDA and CDR2 SQIVND come from the germline V gene (reference sequence). The CDR3 covers 14 residues. The CDR3 loop reads CASSISRNTGELFF. Here the CDR3 DNA reads TGTGCCAGTAGTATATCCAGAAACACCGGGGAGCTGTTTTTT.

The CDR3 region is CASSLAGPGELFF. Here the CDR3 DNA reads TGTGCCAGCAGCTTAGCAGGGCCCGGGGAGCTGTTTTTT. The rearrangement joins TRBV7-6 to TRBJ2-2, with D unresolved. Trimming removed 0 bases from V and 6 bases from J, with 5 bases in between. The CDR3 is made up of 13 amino acids. CDR1 is SGHVS and CDR2 is FNYEAQ in the germline V gene.

The rearrangement joins TRBV5-1 to TRBJ2-5, with TRBD2 matching 14 bases. The CDR3 runs to 18 residues. The V and J ends lost 0 bases and 1 base, in that order; junction bases with no gene match: 5. Germline V lookup: CDR1 SGHRS, CDR2 YFSETQ. The CDR3 coding sequence is TGCGCCAGCAGCTTGGGCGGACTAGCGGGAGGCTCCCAAGAGACCCAGTACTTC. Its protein product is CASSLGGLAGGSQETQYF. Together with reference TRBV5-1 and TRBJ2-5, the CDR3 gives the full variable domain: KAGVTQTPRYLIKTRGQQVTLSCSPISGHRSVSWYQQTPGQGLQFLFEYFSETQRNKGNFPGRFSGRQFSNSRSEMNVSTLELGDSALYLCASSLGGLAGGSQETQYFGPGTRLLVL.

This clone was counted once. The CDR3 sequence is CSVETGTLGNTIYF. The CDR3 coding sequence is TGCAGCGTTGAAACCGGGACACTTGGAAACACCATATATTTT. The chain has TRBV29-1 and TRBJ1-3; D possibly corresponds to TRBD1 (6 bases). CDR3 length: 14 residues. V lost 2 bases to trimming and J lost 3 bases, with 11 bases between them. The V gene's germline CDR1 is SQVTM and CDR2 ANQGSEA.

This chain joins TRBV2 and TRBJ1-5, with a possible D match to TRBD1 (5 bases). V was clipped by 5 bases and J by 0 bases, with 8 bases between them. The CDR3 consists of 14 residues. Germline-derived CDR1 and CDR2 are SNHLY and FYNNEI. CDR3 residues: CASSLRVSNQPQHF. The CDR3 coding sequence is TGTGCCAGCAGTCTCAGGGTTAGCAATCAGCCCCAGCATTTT.